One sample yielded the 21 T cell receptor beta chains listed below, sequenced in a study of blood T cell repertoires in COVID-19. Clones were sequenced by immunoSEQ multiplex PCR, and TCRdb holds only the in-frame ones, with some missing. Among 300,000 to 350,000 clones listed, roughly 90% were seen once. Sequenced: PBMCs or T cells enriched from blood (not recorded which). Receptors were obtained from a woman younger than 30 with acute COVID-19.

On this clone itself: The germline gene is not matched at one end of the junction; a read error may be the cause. The CDR3 is CASSLSPRGYSF. The DNA for the CDR3 is TGTGCCAGCAGTTTAAGTCCCCGCGGGTACTCCTTC. J is TRBJ1-2 and V is TRBV28; D is undetermined. The CDR3 contains 12 residues. Germline-derived CDR1 and CDR2 are MDHEN and SYDVKM.

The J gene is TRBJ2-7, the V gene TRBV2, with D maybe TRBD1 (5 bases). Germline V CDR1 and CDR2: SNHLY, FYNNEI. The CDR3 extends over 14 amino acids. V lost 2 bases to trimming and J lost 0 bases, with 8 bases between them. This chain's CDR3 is CASSEQGYSYEQYF. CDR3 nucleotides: TGTGCCAGCAGTGAACAGGGTTACTCCTACGAGCAGTACTTC.

The CDR3 coding sequence is TGTGCCACCAGCAGAGATGCGGGGTTCAATCAGCCCCAGCATTTT. As protein: CATSRDAGFNQPQHF. V and J are TRBV15 and TRBJ1-5; D gene uncertain. Looked up from germline, CDR1 is LNHNV and CDR2 is YYDKDF (reference sequence). V was pared by 0 bases and J by 3 bases, with 9 bases between. This CDR3 has 15 residues.

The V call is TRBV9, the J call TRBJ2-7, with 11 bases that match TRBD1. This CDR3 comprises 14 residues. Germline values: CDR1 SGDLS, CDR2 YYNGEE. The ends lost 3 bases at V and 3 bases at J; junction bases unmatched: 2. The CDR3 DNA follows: TGTGCCAGCAGCGAGGGACAGGGGGGCTACGAGCAGTACTTC. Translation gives CASSEGQGGYEQYF. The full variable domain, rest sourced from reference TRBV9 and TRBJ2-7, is DSGVTQTPKHLITATGQRVTLRCSPRSGDLSVYWYQQSLDQGLQFLIQYYNGEERAKGNILERFSAQQFPDLHSELNLSSLELGDSALYFCASSEGQGGYEQYFGPGTRLTVT.

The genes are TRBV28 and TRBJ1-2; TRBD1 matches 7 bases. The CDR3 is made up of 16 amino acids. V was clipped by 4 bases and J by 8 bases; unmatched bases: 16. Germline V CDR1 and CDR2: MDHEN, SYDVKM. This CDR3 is CASSSGGQALSMGYTF. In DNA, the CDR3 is TGTGCCAGCAGTTCCGGAGGACAGGCCCTCTCGATGGGCTACACCTTC.

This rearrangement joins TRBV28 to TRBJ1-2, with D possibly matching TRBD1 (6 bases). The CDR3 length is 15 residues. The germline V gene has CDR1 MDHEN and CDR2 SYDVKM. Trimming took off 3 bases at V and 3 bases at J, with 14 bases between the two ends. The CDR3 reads CASSLKQGKDYGYTF. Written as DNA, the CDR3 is TGTGCCAGCAGTTTGAAACAGGGAAAGGACTATGGCTACACCTTC.

CDR3 residues: CASSRQVNTEAFF. The CDR3 DNA sequence: TGTGCCAGCAGCCGACAGGTAAACACTGAAGCTTTCTTT. The chain links TRBV3-1 (or the pseudogene TRBV3-2) to TRBJ1-1; perhaps TRBD1 as D (6 bases). The length of the CDR3 is 13 residues. The V gene lost 4 bases and the J gene lost 2 bases, with 8 bases spanning the gap. Germline loops: CDR1 LGHDT, CDR2 YNNKEL (reference sequence).

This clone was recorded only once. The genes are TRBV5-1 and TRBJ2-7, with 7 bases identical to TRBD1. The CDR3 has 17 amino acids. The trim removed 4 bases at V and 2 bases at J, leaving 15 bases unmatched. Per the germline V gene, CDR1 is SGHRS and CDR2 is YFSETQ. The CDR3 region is CASSPTGVGMSTYEQYF. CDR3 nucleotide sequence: TGCGCCAGCAGCCCCACAGGGGTCGGGATGTCTACCTACGAGCAGTACTTC.

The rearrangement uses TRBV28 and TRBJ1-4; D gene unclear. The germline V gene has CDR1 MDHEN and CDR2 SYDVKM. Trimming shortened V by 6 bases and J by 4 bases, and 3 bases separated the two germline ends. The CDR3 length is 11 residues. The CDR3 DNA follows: TGTGCCAGCAGCTATAATGAAAAACTGTTTTTT. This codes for CASSYNEKLFF.

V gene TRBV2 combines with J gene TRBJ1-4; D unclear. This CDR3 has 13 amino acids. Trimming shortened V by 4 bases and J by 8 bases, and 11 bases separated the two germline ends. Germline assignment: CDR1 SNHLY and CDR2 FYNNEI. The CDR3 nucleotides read TGTGCCAGCAGTGGAGTTAGAGAAGAAAAACTGTTTTTT. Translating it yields CASSGVREEKLFF.

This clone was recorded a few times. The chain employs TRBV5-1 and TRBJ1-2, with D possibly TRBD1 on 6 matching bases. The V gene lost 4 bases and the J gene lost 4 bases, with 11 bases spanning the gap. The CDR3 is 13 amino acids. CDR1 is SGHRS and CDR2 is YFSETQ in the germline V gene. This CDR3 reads CASSADSIYGYTF. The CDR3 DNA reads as TGCGCCAGCAGCGCGGACAGTATCTATGGCTACACCTTC.

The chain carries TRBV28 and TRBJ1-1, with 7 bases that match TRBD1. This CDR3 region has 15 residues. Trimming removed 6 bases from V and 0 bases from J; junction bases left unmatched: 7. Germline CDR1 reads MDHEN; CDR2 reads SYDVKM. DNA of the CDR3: TGTGCCAGCAGCACAGGGGTACCCATGAACACTGAAGCTTTCTTT. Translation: CASSTGVPMNTEAFF.

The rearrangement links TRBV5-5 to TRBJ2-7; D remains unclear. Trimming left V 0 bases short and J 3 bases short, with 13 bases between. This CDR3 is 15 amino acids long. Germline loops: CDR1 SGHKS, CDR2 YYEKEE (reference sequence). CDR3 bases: TGTGCCAGCAGCTTGGCGGTCTCCAACGACTACGAGCAGTACTTC. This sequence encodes CASSLAVSNDYEQYF.

CDR3 in DNA: TGTGCCACAGCCTCCTTTCAGGGGTGGAATCAGCCCCAGCATTTT. This encodes CATASFQGWNQPQHF. This chain links TRBV19 with TRBJ1-5, with D maybe TRBD1 (6 bases). Trimming left V 10 bases short and J 4 bases short, with 20 bases between. Germline V gene sequence: CDR1 LNHDA, CDR2 SQIVND (reference sequence). The CDR3 is 15 amino acids.

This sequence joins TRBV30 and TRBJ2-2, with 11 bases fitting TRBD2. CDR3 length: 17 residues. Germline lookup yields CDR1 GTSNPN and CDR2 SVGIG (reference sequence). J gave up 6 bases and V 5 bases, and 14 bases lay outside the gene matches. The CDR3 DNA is TGTGCCTGGGGGGGCATGCTAGCGGGAGGAACCGCCGGGGAGCTGTTTTTT. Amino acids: CAWGGMLAGGTAGELFF.

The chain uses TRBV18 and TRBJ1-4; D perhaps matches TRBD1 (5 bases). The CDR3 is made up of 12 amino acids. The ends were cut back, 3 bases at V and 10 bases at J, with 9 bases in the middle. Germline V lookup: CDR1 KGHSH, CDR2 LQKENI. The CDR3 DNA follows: TGTGCCAGCTCACCCCTCGGGGGAAAACTGTTTTTT. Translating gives CASSPLGGKLFF.

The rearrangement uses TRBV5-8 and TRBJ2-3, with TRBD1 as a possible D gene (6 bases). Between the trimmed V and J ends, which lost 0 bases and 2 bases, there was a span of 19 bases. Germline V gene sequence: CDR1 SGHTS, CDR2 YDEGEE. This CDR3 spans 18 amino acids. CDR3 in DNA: TGTGCCAGCAGCTTGGAACCGCAGGGGTATTTGTCCACAGATACGCAGTATTTT. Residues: CASSLEPQGYLSTDTQYF.

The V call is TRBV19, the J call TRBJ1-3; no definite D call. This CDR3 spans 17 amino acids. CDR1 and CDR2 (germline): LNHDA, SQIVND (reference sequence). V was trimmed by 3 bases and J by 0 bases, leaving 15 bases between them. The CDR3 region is CASSMERRAYSGNTIYF. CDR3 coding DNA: TGTGCCAGTAGTATGGAACGGAGGGCCTACTCTGGAAACACCATATATTTT.

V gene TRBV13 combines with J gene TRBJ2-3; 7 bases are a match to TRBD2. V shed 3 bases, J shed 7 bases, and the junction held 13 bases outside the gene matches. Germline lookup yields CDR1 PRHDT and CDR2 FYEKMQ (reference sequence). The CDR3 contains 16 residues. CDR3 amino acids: CASSLESGAGGNTQYF. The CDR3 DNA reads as TGTGCCAGCAGCTTGGAAAGCGGGGCAGGAGGGAATACGCAGTATTTT.

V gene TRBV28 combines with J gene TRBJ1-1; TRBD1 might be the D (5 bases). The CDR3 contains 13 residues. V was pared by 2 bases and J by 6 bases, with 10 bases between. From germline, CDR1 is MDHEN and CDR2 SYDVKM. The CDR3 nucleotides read TGTGCCAGCAGTTTACCCCGGGACTCTGAAGCTTTCTTT. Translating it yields CASSLPRDSEAFF.

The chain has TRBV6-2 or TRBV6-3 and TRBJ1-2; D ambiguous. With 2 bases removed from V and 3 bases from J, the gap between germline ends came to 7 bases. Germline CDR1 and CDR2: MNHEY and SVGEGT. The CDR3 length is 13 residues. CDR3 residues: CASSYERYYGYTF. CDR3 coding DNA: TGTGCCAGCAGTTACGAGCGGTACTATGGCTACACCTTC.